The entry that follows covers one TCR beta chain sequence. Its antigen is unidentified. This entry belongs to a study of T cell repertoires in cytomegalovirus infection. Study background: Recently described HLA-C-restricted plus well-studied HLA-B-restricted CMV epitopes were used.

Trimming cost V 2 bases and J 5 bases, with 9 bases left between them. The germline V gene encodes CDR1 MGHDK and CDR2 SYGVNS. The CDR3 runs 14 residues. TCRdb reanalysed the reads using MiXCR and keeps one entry per CDR3 protein. The sample has around 800,000 distinct CDR3 sequences, less than 35% seen once. The receptor was isolated from a human donor in good health (CMV status not recorded). Some clones in this sample may be carry-over from other donors' samples. This sample comprised cultured CD8+ T cells from PBMCs, obtained from culture after CMV antigen stimulation. The chain links TRBV25-1 to TRBJ2-2; tentatively, D is TRBD1 (6 bases). CDR3 sequence reads: CASSEGQGTGELFF. The CDR3 coding sequence is TGTGCCAGCAGTGAAGGGCAGGGGACCGGGGAGCTGTTTTTT.